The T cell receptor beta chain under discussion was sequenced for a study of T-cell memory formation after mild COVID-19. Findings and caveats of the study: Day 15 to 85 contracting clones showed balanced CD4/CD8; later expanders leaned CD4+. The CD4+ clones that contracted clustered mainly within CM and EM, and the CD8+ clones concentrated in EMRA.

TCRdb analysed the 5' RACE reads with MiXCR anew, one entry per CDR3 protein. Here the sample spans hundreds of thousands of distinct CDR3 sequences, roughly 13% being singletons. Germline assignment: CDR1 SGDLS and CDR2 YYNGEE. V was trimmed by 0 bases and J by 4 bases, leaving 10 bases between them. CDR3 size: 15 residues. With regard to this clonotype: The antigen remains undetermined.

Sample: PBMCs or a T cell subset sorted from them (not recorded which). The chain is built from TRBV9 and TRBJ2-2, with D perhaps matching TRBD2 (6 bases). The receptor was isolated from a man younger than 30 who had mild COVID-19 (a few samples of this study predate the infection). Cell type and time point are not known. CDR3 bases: TGTGCCAGCAGCGTAGCGGGGGAAGGCACCGGGGAGCTGTTTTTT. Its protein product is CASSVAGEGTGELFF.